These T cell receptor beta chains were read from a single sample in a study of a mutant IDH1 vaccine in newly diagnosed glioma. The protocol was immunoSEQ multiplex PCR, while the TCRdb copy is restricted to in-frame clones and leaves out a portion. Here the sample spans around 23,000 clones, approximately 80% being singletons. These receptors have no identified antigens. Sequenced material: PBMCs, taken from a glioma patient whose treatment included an IDH1 peptide vaccine. These receptors were obtained from a man aged 40-49 years with glioma. Each CDR3 is given with its conserved first and last residue. Fields, in order: clone size, V gene, J gene, D gene, CDR3 protein, CDR3 DNA. D genes are given only for firm matches. The size of a clone is reported for some rows only, either as once, few or many, or as a class for expanded clones.

clone_size: NA; v_call: TRBV4-2; j_call: TRBJ1-2; d_call: TRBD1; cdr3_aa: CASSQNTGGADYGYTF; cdr3_nt: TGTGCCAGCAGCCAAAATACAGGGGGCGCCGACTATGGCTACACCTTC
clone_size: NA; v_call: TRBV19; j_call: TRBJ2-1; d_call: TRBD2; cdr3_aa: CASSIVAGGLSYNEQFF; cdr3_nt: TGTGCCAGTAGTATCGTAGCGGGAGGCCTCTCCTACAATGAGCAGTTCTTC
clone_size: NA; v_call: TRBV5-5; j_call: TRBJ2-3; d_call: TRBD2; cdr3_aa: CASSLNGRALDTQYF; cdr3_nt: TGTGCCAGCAGCTTGAACGGGAGGGCCTTAGATACGCAGTATTTT
clone_size: NA; v_call: TRBV18; j_call: TRBJ1-5; d_call: TRBD1; cdr3_aa: CASSPQGQGDQPQHF; cdr3_nt: TGTGCCAGCTCACCACAGGGACAGGGAGATCAGCCCCAGCATTTT
clone_size: NA; v_call: TRBV7-2; j_call: TRBJ2-3; d_call: NA; cdr3_aa: CASSSRLDYTDTQYF; cdr3_nt: TGTGCCAGCAGCTCGCGCTTGGATTACACAGATACGCAGTATTTT
clone_size: NA; v_call: TRBV6-5; j_call: TRBJ1-6; d_call: TRBD1; cdr3_aa: CASRMSWTGESPLHF; cdr3_nt: TGTGCCAGCAGAATGTCTTGGACAGGGGAATCACCCCTCCACTTT
clone_size: NA; v_call: TRBV7-2; j_call: TRBJ1-4; d_call: NA; cdr3_aa: CASSLRSGKRANEKLFF; cdr3_nt: TGTGCCAGCAGCTTACGAAGCGGCAAACGAGCTAATGAAAAACTGTTTTTT
clone_size: NA; v_call: TRBV6-1; j_call: TRBJ1-5; d_call: NA; cdr3_aa: CASTYTGDSNQPQHF; cdr3_nt: TGTGCCAGCACCTATACAGGTGATAGCAATCAGCCCCAGCATTTT
clone_size: NA; v_call: TRBV29-1; j_call: TRBJ1-2; d_call: NA; cdr3_aa: CSVDKGGYTF; cdr3_nt: TGCAGCGTGGACAAGGGGGGCTACACCTTC
clone_size: NA; v_call: TRBV5-8; j_call: TRBJ1-2; d_call: TRBD1; cdr3_aa: CASSPRDRGDREFYTF; cdr3_nt: TGTGCCAGCAGCCCGAGGGATCGGGGGGACAGAGAATTCTACACCTTC
clone_size: NA; v_call: TRBV6-6; j_call: TRBJ2-2; d_call: TRBD2; cdr3_aa: CASTLRTSGGTGELFF; cdr3_nt: TGTGCCAGCACCCTTAGGACTAGCGGGGGCACCGGGGAGCTGTTTTTT
clone_size: NA; v_call: TRBV6-1; j_call: TRBJ1-5; d_call: NA; cdr3_aa: CASSDRRSNQPQHF; cdr3_nt: TGTGCCAGCAGTGACAGGAGGAGCAATCAGCCCCAGCATTTT
clone_size: NA; v_call: TRBV19; j_call: TRBJ2-1; d_call: NA; cdr3_aa: CASSSGTHLDEQFF; cdr3_nt: TGTGCCAGTAGTAGCGGGACACATCTCGATGAGCAGTTCTTC
clone_size: NA; v_call: TRBV5-4; j_call: TRBJ2-7; d_call: NA; cdr3_aa: CASSESGLLGDREQYF; cdr3_nt: TGTGCCAGCAGCGAATCAGGTTTGTTGGGGGATCGAGAGCAGTACTTC
clone_size: NA; v_call: TRBV19; j_call: TRBJ1-1; d_call: TRBD1; cdr3_aa: CASSIEGQGNTEAFF; cdr3_nt: TGTGCCAGTAGTATAGAGGGACAGGGGAACACTGAAGCTTTCTTT
clone_size: NA; v_call: TRBV4-3; j_call: TRBJ2-2; d_call: NA; cdr3_aa: CASSNRNTGELFF; cdr3_nt: TGCGCCAGCTCAAACCGGAACACCGGGGAGCTGTTTTTT
clone_size: NA; v_call: TRBV19; j_call: TRBJ2-1; d_call: TRBD2; cdr3_aa: CASSPRTSGAEEQFF; cdr3_nt: TGTGCCAGTAGTCCTCGGACTAGCGGGGCAGAAGAGCAGTTCTTC
clone_size: NA; v_call: TRBV18; j_call: TRBJ1-1; d_call: TRBD1; cdr3_aa: CASLRDRGRADTEAFF; cdr3_nt: TGTGCCAGCCTCCGGGACAGGGGGCGCGCGGACACTGAAGCTTTCTTT
clone_size: NA; v_call: TRBV11-3; j_call: TRBJ2-1; d_call: NA; cdr3_aa: CASSLGRNEQFF; cdr3_nt: TGTGCCAGCAGCTTAGGTCGCAATGAGCAGTTCTTC
clone_size: NA; v_call: TRBV15; j_call: TRBJ2-5; d_call: NA; cdr3_aa: CATSRVSRETQYF; cdr3_nt: TGTGCCACCAGCAGAGTCTCCCGGGAGACCCAGTACTTC
clone_size: NA; v_call: TRBV11-3; j_call: TRBJ2-1; d_call: NA; cdr3_aa: CASSPRYGEQFF; cdr3_nt: TGTGCCAGCAGCCCTAGGTATGGTGAGCAGTTCTTC
clone_size: NA; v_call: TRBV27; j_call: TRBJ2-6; d_call: NA; cdr3_aa: CASVRNWGGANVLTF; cdr3_nt: TGTGCCAGCGTTAGAAACTGGGGTGGGGCCAACGTCCTGACTTTC
clone_size: NA; v_call: TRBV19; j_call: TRBJ1-4; d_call: NA; cdr3_aa: CASNPAGSSEKLFF; cdr3_nt: TGTGCCAGTAACCCCGCAGGGTCGAGTGAAAAACTGTTTTTT
clone_size: NA; v_call: TRBV19; j_call: TRBJ1-1; d_call: NA; cdr3_aa: CASGIGGIEAFF; cdr3_nt: TGTGCCAGTGGTATAGGAGGGATTGAAGCTTTCTTT
clone_size: NA; v_call: TRBV30; j_call: TRBJ1-3; d_call: NA; cdr3_aa: CAWIPAAPGNTIYF; cdr3_nt: TGTGCCTGGATCCCGGCGGCACCGGGAAACACCATATATTTT
clone_size: NA; v_call: TRBV6-6; j_call: TRBJ1-5; d_call: NA; cdr3_aa: CASSYGGGGGNQPQHF; cdr3_nt: TGTGCCAGCAGTTATGGAGGGGGGGGTGGCAATCAGCCCCAGCATTTT
clone_size: NA; v_call: TRBV6-1; j_call: TRBJ2-1; d_call: TRBD1; cdr3_aa: CASSETGTGGNEQFF; cdr3_nt: TGTGCCAGCAGTGAAACCGGGACAGGGGGCAATGAGCAGTTCTTC
clone_size: NA; v_call: TRBV6-1; j_call: TRBJ2-2; d_call: NA; cdr3_aa: CASAWDGQNTGELFF; cdr3_nt: TGTGCCAGCGCCTGGGACGGTCAAAACACCGGGGAGCTGTTTTTT
clone_size: NA; v_call: TRBV19; j_call: TRBJ1-5; d_call: TRBD1; cdr3_aa: CASSSSPRDRGQPQHF; cdr3_nt: TGTGCCAGTAGTAGCTCCCCACGGGACAGGGGACAGCCCCAGCATTTT
clone_size: NA; v_call: TRBV7-9; j_call: TRBJ2-2; d_call: NA; cdr3_aa: CASKEGSRSTGELFF; cdr3_nt: TGTGCCAGCAAGGAGGGAAGCAGGTCCACCGGGGAGCTGTTTTTT
clone_size: NA; v_call: TRBV27; j_call: TRBJ2-7; d_call: TRBD2; cdr3_aa: CASSPRGLAGERYF; cdr3_nt: TGTGCCAGCAGTCCCAGAGGGCTAGCGGGAGAACGGTACTTC
clone_size: once; v_call: TRBV27; j_call: TRBJ1-5; d_call: NA; cdr3_aa: CASSLSRGDQPQHF; cdr3_nt: TGTGCCAGCAGTTTAAGTCGGGGGGACCAGCCCCAGCATTTT
clone_size: NA; v_call: TRBV10-3; j_call: TRBJ2-1; d_call: NA; cdr3_aa: CAISESMGANEQFF; cdr3_nt: TGTGCCATCAGTGAGTCAATGGGGGCGAATGAGCAGTTCTTC
clone_size: NA; v_call: TRBV5-4; j_call: TRBJ1-6; d_call: NA; cdr3_aa: CASSPGRAGSYNSPLHF; cdr3_nt: TGTGCCAGCAGCCCCGGGCGGGCCGGGTCCTATAATTCACCCCTCCACTTT
clone_size: NA; v_call: TRBV2; j_call: TRBJ2-7; d_call: NA; cdr3_aa: CASSTLWEQYF; cdr3_nt: TGTGCCAGCTCGACTTTGTGGGAGCAGTACTTC
clone_size: NA; v_call: TRBV27; j_call: TRBJ2-2; d_call: TRBD2; cdr3_aa: CASSSSGTSFDIGELFF; cdr3_nt: TGTGCCAGCAGTTCCTCCGGGACTAGCTTCGACATCGGGGAGCTGTTTTTT
clone_size: NA; v_call: TRBV27; j_call: TRBJ2-3; d_call: NA; cdr3_aa: CASSPAPRALGTQYF; cdr3_nt: TGTGCCAGCTCCCCCGCCCCCCGGGCTCTGGGTACGCAGTATTTT
clone_size: NA; v_call: TRBV11-2; j_call: TRBJ2-6; d_call: TRBD1; cdr3_aa: CASSYGQGASGANVLTF; cdr3_nt: TGTGCCAGCAGCTACGGACAGGGGGCATCTGGGGCCAACGTCCTGACTTTC
clone_size: NA; v_call: TRBV11-2; j_call: TRBJ1-2; d_call: TRBD1; cdr3_aa: CASSLEGRGQGGYTF; cdr3_nt: TGTGCCAGCAGCTTAGAGGGCAGGGGGCAAGGTGGCTACACCTTC
clone_size: NA; v_call: TRBV27; j_call: TRBJ1-4; d_call: NA; cdr3_aa: CASTSGHLNEKLFF; cdr3_nt: TGTGCCAGCACTTCCGGGCACCTTAATGAAAAACTGTTTTTT
clone_size: NA; v_call: TRBV12-5; j_call: TRBJ1-3; d_call: NA; cdr3_aa: CASGLSGAGNTIYF; cdr3_nt: TGTGCTAGTGGTTTGTCAGGGGCTGGAAACACCATATATTTT
clone_size: NA; v_call: TRBV12-5; j_call: TRBJ1-2; d_call: NA; cdr3_aa: CASGLNIRALGYTF; cdr3_nt: TGTGCTAGTGGTTTGAACATCCGGGCCCTTGGCTACACCTTC
clone_size: few; v_call: TRBV7-9; j_call: TRBJ1-1; d_call: NA; cdr3_aa: CASSFGRNTEAFF; cdr3_nt: TGTGCCAGCAGCTTCGGGAGGAACACTGAAGCTTTCTTT
clone_size: few; v_call: TRBV5-1; j_call: TRBJ1-1; d_call: NA; cdr3_aa: CASSPRGMNTEAFF; cdr3_nt: TGCGCCAGCAGCCCGCGGGGAATGAACACTGAAGCTTTCTTT
clone_size: NA; v_call: TRBV18; j_call: TRBJ2-3; d_call: TRBD1; cdr3_aa: CASSPMDRGRFMDTQYF; cdr3_nt: TGTGCCAGCTCACCTATGGACAGGGGGCGCTTTATGGATACGCAGTATTTT